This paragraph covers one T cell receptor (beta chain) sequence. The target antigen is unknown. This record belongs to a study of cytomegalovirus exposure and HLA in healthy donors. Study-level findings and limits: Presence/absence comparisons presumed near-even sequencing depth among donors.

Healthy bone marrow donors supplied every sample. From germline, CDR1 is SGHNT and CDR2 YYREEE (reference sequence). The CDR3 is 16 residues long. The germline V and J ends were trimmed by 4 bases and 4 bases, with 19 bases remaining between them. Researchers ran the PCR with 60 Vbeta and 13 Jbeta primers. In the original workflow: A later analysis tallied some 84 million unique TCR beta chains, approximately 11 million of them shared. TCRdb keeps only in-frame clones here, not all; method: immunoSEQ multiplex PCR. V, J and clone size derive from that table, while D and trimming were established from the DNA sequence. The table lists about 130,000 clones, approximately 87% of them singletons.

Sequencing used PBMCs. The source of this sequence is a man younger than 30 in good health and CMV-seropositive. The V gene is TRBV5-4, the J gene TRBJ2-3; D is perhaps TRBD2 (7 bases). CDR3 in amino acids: CASSPGTGGVPDTQYF. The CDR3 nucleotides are TGTGCCAGCAGCCCCGGGACGGGGGGCGTACCAGATACGCAGTATTTT.